This paragraph covers one T cell receptor (beta chain) sequence. Its antigen is unknown. This entry is derived from a study of lymphopenia after photon versus proton radiotherapy. Study findings and constraints: After the lymphocyte nadir, photon-treated repertoires showed oligoclonal expansion, especially of CD8+ Temra cells.

Assay used: immunoSEQ multiplex PCR; TCRdb lists only in-frame clones, some missing. In the table there are around 31,000 clones, 89% of which are singletons. This CDR3 spans 10 amino acids. Between the trimmed V and J ends, which lost 10 bases and 9 bases, there was a span of 7 bases. Germline CDR1 reads MGHRA; CDR2 reads YSYEKL. The chain carries TRBV4-1 and TRBJ1-6; D unclear. This clonotype was sampled from a woman in her 70s with pancreatic cancer. Some clones in this sample may be carry-over from other donors' samples. The sample here was peripheral blood, taken from a patient treated with proton-based radiotherapy. In nucleotides, the CDR3 is TGCGCCACCCCTAGTTCACCCCTCCACTTT. It encodes CATPSSPLHF.